These 11 T cell receptor beta chains came from one sample sequenced in a study of shared clonotypes between healthy human individuals. Libraries were prepared by immunoSEQ multiplex PCR; TCRdb keeps only in-frame clonotypes and omits some of them. The data show about 2.4 million clones, with 80% to 95% seen just once and 0.36% held by the top ten. Material: naive CD4+ T cells from PBMCs. Subset here: CD45RA+ positively selected. These receptors were obtained from a man aged 18 to 30 in good health. Some clones in this sample may be carry-over from other donors' samples.

V usage is TRBV9 and J usage is TRBJ2-3, with a weak D call TRBD1 (6 bases). There are 14 residues in the CDR3. V was shortened by 1 base and J by 2 bases, with 8 bases between the two germline ends. Germline lookup yields CDR1 SGDLS and CDR2 YYNGEE. CDR3 coding DNA: TGTGCCAGCAGCGTACAGGGGCACACAGATACGCAGTATTTT. The encoded protein is CASSVQGHTDTQYF.

The chain has TRBV2 and TRBJ1-2; unclear D gene. The germline V gene has CDR1 SNHLY and CDR2 FYNNEI. V lost 10 bases and J lost 1, with 10 bases in between. There are 12 residues in the CDR3. Here the CDR3 DNA reads TGTGCCACCAGAAGGGATAACTATGGCTACACCTTC. The encoded protein is CATRRDNYGYTF.

Points on this clone: Different DNA sequences within this sample yield the same CDR3. CDR3 nucleotides: TGCGCCAGCAGCAGCGGACTAGCGGATTACAATGAGCAGTTCTTC. It encodes CASSSGLADYNEQFF. The V call is TRBV5-1, the J call TRBJ2-1; the match to TRBD2 covers 10 bases. Germline assignment: CDR1 SGHRS and CDR2 YFSETQ. The CDR3 is made up of 15 amino acids. V trimming: 4 bases; J trimming: 4 bases; junction bases outside the gene matches: 5.

This clone was seen a single time. This same CDR3 is encoded by further DNA sequences in the sample. The rearrangement links TRBV18 to TRBJ2-7; D is ambiguous. Trimming took 2 bases from V and 0 from J, leaving 2 bases between them. The germline V gene encodes CDR1 KGHSH and CDR2 LQKENI. This CDR3 is 12 amino acids long. CDR3 DNA sequence: TGTGCCAGCTCACCATACTCCTACGAGCAGTACTTC. Translating gives CASSPYSYEQYF.

This clone was observed once. The chain recombines TRBV7-9 with TRBJ1-5; 7 bases fit TRBD1. This CDR3 contains 15 residues. CDR1 SEHNR and CDR2 FQNEAQ come from the germline V gene (reference sequence). Losses at the gene ends were 5 bases for V and 8 bases for J; bases not matched to a gene: 12. In DNA form, the CDR3 reads TGTGCCAGCAGCATCGGGACAGCGGCCGGGGAGCCCCAGCATTTT. Amino acids: CASSIGTAAGEPQHF.

The chain recombines TRBV5-4 with TRBJ2-2; D is perhaps TRBD2 (5 bases). There are 14 residues in the CDR3. V was trimmed by 4 bases and J by 6 bases, leaving 13 bases between them. The germline CDR1 and CDR2 sequences are SGHNT and YYREEE (reference sequence). The CDR3 reads CASSHARAPGELFF. Written as DNA, the CDR3 is TGTGCCAGCAGCCACGCGCGGGCCCCCGGGGAGCTGTTTTTT. Filled out from reference TRBV5-4 and TRBJ2-2, the complete variable domain reads ETGVTQSPTHLIKTRGQQVTLRCSSQSGHNTVSWYQQALGQGPQFIFQYYREEENGRGNFPPRFSGLQFPNYSSELNVNALELDDSALYLCASSHARAPGELFFGEGSRLTVL.

The chain has TRBV5-4 and TRBJ2-5, with 8 bases identical to TRBD2. The length of the CDR3 is 17 residues. CDR1 is SGHNT, CDR2 YYREEE, per germline (reference sequence). The ends lost 4 bases at V and 2 bases at J; junction bases unmatched: 13. The CDR3 nucleotides are TGTGCCAGCAGCCCAGGACTAGCCGGACTCCAACAAGAGACCCAGTACTTC. Translated: CASSPGLAGLQQETQYF.

Regarding this clone: This sample includes further DNA sequences coding for the same CDR3. The chain recombines TRBV5-1 with TRBJ2-3; 12 positions agree with TRBD1. CDR3 length: 15 residues. J gave up 4 bases and V 4 bases, and 4 bases lay outside the gene matches. Germline V CDR1 and CDR2: SGHRS, YFSETQ. CDR3 sequence reads: CASSPGTGGADTQYF. CDR3 bases: TGCGCCAGCAGCCCGGGGACAGGGGGCGCAGATACGCAGTATTTT.

The V gene is TRBV28, the J gene TRBJ2-2, with 9 positions matching TRBD1. In germline, CDR1 is MDHEN, CDR2 SYDVKM. The CDR3 has 16 amino acids. Trimming at V came to 6 bases and at J to 0 bases, leaving 5 bases not matched to a gene. CDR3 bases: TGTGCCAGCAGCCCTAGGACAGGGGCGAACACCGGGGAGCTGTTTTTT. As protein: CASSPRTGANTGELFF.

This clone showed up just once. The chain recombines TRBV30 with TRBJ2-1, with D perhaps TRBD2 (5 bases). The CDR3 is 15 amino acids. Germline V CDR1 and CDR2: GTSNPN, SVGIG (reference sequence). V dropped 7 bases and J dropped 0 bases, with 16 bases sitting between them. The CDR3 reads CAFRDGPSSYNEQFF. CDR3 DNA sequence: TGTGCCTTTCGGGATGGGCCGAGCTCCTACAATGAGCAGTTCTTC.

The chain couples TRBV28 to TRBJ2-5, with a weak D call TRBD2 (5 bases). Deletions cut 4 bases from V and 3 bases from J, with 12 bases between. The CDR3 spans 14 residues. The germline V gene has CDR1 MDHEN and CDR2 SYDVKM. The CDR3 is CASSSRGVKETQYF. The CDR3 DNA follows: TGTGCCAGCAGTTCCCGGGGAGTAAAAGAGACCCAGTACTTC.